These 27 T cell receptor beta chains were sequenced from one sample in a study of cytomegalovirus exposure and HLA in healthy donors. Primers for the PCR totalled 60 Vbeta and 13 Jbeta. Generated by immunoSEQ multiplex PCR, the TCRdb table keeps only in-frame clones and is missing some. The table records 110,000 or so clones, under 70% of them present only once. Sequencing was carried out using PBMCs. Receptors were obtained from a man younger than 30 in good health and CMV-seropositive.

This chain's CDR3 is CASNARTKTPIQSPLHF. CDR3 DNA sequence: TGTGCCAGCAATGCCCGGACTAAAACTCCCATCCAGTCACCCCTCCACTTT. The V gene is TRBV2, the J gene TRBJ1-6, with D uncertain. The CDR3 has 17 residues. Trimming took off 7 bases at V and 10 bases at J, with 26 bases between the two ends. Germline CDR1 and CDR2: SNHLY and FYNNEI. Based on the CDR3 plus reference TRBV2 and TRBJ1-6, the full variable domain is EPEVTQTPSHQVTQMGQEVILRCVPISNHLYFYWYRQILGQKVEFLVSFYNNEISEKSEIFDDQFSVERPDGSNFTLKIRSTKLEDSAMYFCASNARTKTPIQSPLHFGNGTRLTVT.

The chain is built from TRBV11-2 and TRBJ2-7; D is unresolved. In germline, CDR1 is SGHAT, CDR2 FQNNGV. V gave up 2 bases and J gave up 6 bases, with 5 bases separating them. The CDR3 spans 11 residues. The CDR3 DNA is TGTGCCAGCAGCTTAATCTCCGAGCAGTACTTC. Translating gives CASSLISEQYF.

The genes are TRBV5-1 and TRBJ2-2; TRBD2 matches at 9 bases. The CDR3 has 17 amino acids. Germline CDR1 reads SGHRS; CDR2 reads YFSETQ. V lost 4 bases to trimming and J lost 5 bases; unmatched junction nucleotides: 12. The CDR3, as DNA: TGCGCCAGCAGCCCGCCCGGAGCGGGGGGTGGGACCGGGGAGCTGTTTTTT. It yields the protein CASSPPGAGGGTGELFF.

This clone showed up just a few times. The rearrangement joins TRBV6-4 to TRBJ2-6, with D possibly TRBD1 on 5 matching bases. Trimming removed 2 bases at V and 0 bases at J, with 5 bases between. The CDR3 runs to 15 residues. Germline CDR1 and CDR2: MRHNA and SNTAGT. The CDR3 sequence is CASSDDSSGANVLTF. For the CDR3, the DNA is TGTGCCAGCAGTGACGACAGCTCTGGGGCCAACGTCCTGACTTTC.

This clone was detected only once. This chain links TRBV29-1 with TRBJ2-1; 7 bases agree with TRBD1. CDR3 length: 12 amino acids. Germline CDR1 is SQVTM and CDR2 is ANQGSEA. With 7 bases clipped from V and 10 bases from J, the junction kept 10 bases outside the gene matches. CDR3 nucleotide sequence: TGCAGCGGGTTGAGGGGGCTCACCGAGCAGTTCTTC. Translation gives CSGLRGLTEQFF.

The rearrangement joins TRBV6-5 to TRBJ2-7; D possibly corresponds to TRBD1 (6 bases). Germline values: CDR1 MNHEY, CDR2 SVGAGI. There are 14 residues in the CDR3. With 7 bases removed from V and 1 base from J, the gap between germline ends came to 14 bases. The CDR3 DNA follows: TGTGCCAGCAAAACTGGACAGTATTCCTACGAGCAGTACGTC. Its protein is CASKTGQYSYEQYV.

This rearrangement joins TRBV7-7 to TRBJ2-5; D gene unclear. Trimming removed 0 bases at V and 5 bases at J, with 13 bases between. The germline V gene encodes CDR1 SSHAT and CDR2 FNYEAQ (reference sequence). The CDR3 length is 15 residues. The DNA of the CDR3 is TGTGCCAGCAGCTTAGCGCCCAATAGCATGGAGACCCAGTACTTC. It translates to CASSLAPNSMETQYF.

The rearrangement links TRBV4-1 to TRBJ2-1; D ambiguous. The CDR3 length is 19 residues. Per the germline V gene, CDR1 is MGHRA and CDR2 is YSYEKL. The germline V and J ends were trimmed by 0 bases and 3 bases, with 21 bases remaining between them. The CDR3 bases are TGCGCCAGCAGCCAAGATCCCCGCGGTAGCTTGCCTAACTACAATGAGCAGTTCTTC. This translates into CASSQDPRGSLPNYNEQFF.

The V gene is TRBV10-1, the J gene TRBJ2-1; TRBD2 agrees at 10 bases. The junction had 7 bases not matched to a gene; V was cut back by 5 bases and J by 3 bases. In germline, CDR1 is WNHNN, CDR2 SYGVQD (reference sequence). The CDR3 is 16 amino acids. CDR3 coding DNA: TGCGCCAGCAGTTCCCACCGACTAGCGGGCTACAATGAGCAGTTCTTC. It yields the protein CASSSHRLAGYNEQFF.

The J gene is TRBJ1-5, the V gene TRBV2, with D possibly TRBD1 on 6 matching bases. The CDR3 runs 14 residues. V was pared by 5 bases and J by 4 bases, with 12 bases between. CDR1 is SNHLY and CDR2 is FYNNEI in the germline V gene. The chain's CDR3 is CASSQEGGNQPQHF. The CDR3 bases are TGTGCCAGCAGTCAAGAGGGGGGGAATCAGCCCCAGCATTTT. The full variable domain, rest sourced from reference TRBV2 and TRBJ1-5, is EPEVTQTPSHQVTQMGQEVILRCVPISNHLYFYWYRQILGQKVEFLVSFYNNEISEKSEIFDDQFSVERPDGSNFTLKIRSTKLEDSAMYFCASSQEGGNQPQHFGDGTRLSIL.

V usage is TRBV5-5 and J usage is TRBJ1-2; D not resolved. V was shortened by 0 bases and J by 0 bases, with 18 bases between the two germline ends. This CDR3 is built from 18 residues. CDR1 is SGHKS and CDR2 is YYEKEE in the germline V gene (reference sequence). Written as DNA, the CDR3 is TGTGCCAGCAGCTTGGCCTCCGTACTACTTCACTCTAACTATGGCTACACCTTC. This gives the protein CASSLASVLLHSNYGYTF.

This sequence joins TRBV28 and TRBJ1-2, with D hard to call. This CDR3 comprises 14 residues. V was cut by 4 bases and J by 7 bases, with 16 bases left in between. The V gene's germline CDR1 is MDHEN and CDR2 SYDVKM. The CDR3 here is CASSWIGPGIGYTF. The CDR3, as DNA: TGTGCCAGCAGTTGGATTGGGCCAGGCATTGGCTACACCTTC.

The chain is built from TRBV25-1 and TRBJ1-4, with TRBD1 identical over 11 bases. There are 15 residues in the CDR3. CDR1 and CDR2 from the germline V gene are MGHDK and SYGVNS. With V trimmed by 3 bases and J by 14 bases, 11 bases remained unmatched. The chain's CDR3 is CASSDSGTGGVLLFF. CDR3 nucleotide sequence: TGTGCCAGCAGTGACTCCGGGACAGGGGGGGTCTTGCTGTTTTTT.

V and J are TRBV2 and TRBJ2-1, with 14 bases lining up with TRBD2. After removal of 6 bases from V and 2 bases from J, the junction contained 3 bases not matched to a gene. There are 16 residues in the CDR3. Germline V CDR1 and CDR2: SNHLY, FYNNEI. The CDR3 here is CASRGTSGGPYNEQFF. In nucleotides, the CDR3 is TGTGCCAGCAGGGGGACTAGCGGGGGACCCTACAATGAGCAGTTCTTC.

The count of this clone is one. The chain joins TRBV2 to TRBJ1-3; 11 nucleotides match TRBD1. The CDR3 length is 16 residues. The germline gives CDR1 SNHLY, CDR2 FYNNEI. Unmatched junction bases numbered 8, after V lost 6 bases and J lost 4 bases. The CDR3 coding sequence is TGTGCCAGCAGCCCAGGACAGGGGGCGATCGGAAACACCATATATTTT. Its translation: CASSPGQGAIGNTIYF.

Turning to this clone: Just one base apart from a much larger clone, this may be a read error. This chain connects TRBV5-1 to TRBJ2-3; D unresolved. The germline V gene has CDR1 SGHRS and CDR2 YFSETQ. V dropped 5 bases and J dropped 0 bases, with 4 bases sitting between them. This CDR3 is built from 12 residues. The CDR3 region is CASSPSTDTQYF. The CDR3 DNA reads as TGCGCCAGCAGTCCGAGCACAGATACGCAGTATTTT.

The rearrangement joins TRBV2 to TRBJ2-3; D is unresolved. CDR3 length: 20 amino acids. CDR1 is SNHLY and CDR2 is FYNNEI in the germline V gene. Trimming took off 0 bases at V and 5 bases at J, with 27 bases between the two ends. The CDR3 spells CASSEAMRSEAMSVRDTQYF. DNA for the CDR3: TGTGCCAGCAGTGAAGCTATGAGGAGTGAAGCTATGAGTGTGAGAGATACGCAGTATTTT.

This clone was detected once. The V and J genes are TRBV28 and TRBJ1-1; TRBD1 matches 10 bases. V lost 6 bases, J lost 5 bases, and 27 bases stayed unmatched. This CDR3 has 21 residues. Germline CDR1 and CDR2: MDHEN and SYDVKM. The CDR3 region has the DNA TGTGCCAGCAGCCCACCCCAAAGACCGGGACAGGGGCGGATTCGGTGGACTGAAGCTTTCTTT. This translates into CASSPPQRPGQGRIRWTEAFF.

The genes are TRBV5-4 and TRBJ2-3; TRBD1 aligns across 7 bases. Germline V gene data show CDR1 as SGHNT and CDR2 as YYREEE (reference sequence). The CDR3 totals 14 residues. V shed 4 bases and J 0 bases; nucleotides not matched to a gene: 2. CDR3 DNA: TGTGCCAGCAGCCGGGACAGCAGCACAGATACGCAGTATTTT. This translates into CASSRDSSTDTQYF.

The chain employs TRBV4-2 and TRBJ2-2; 8 nucleotides match TRBD2. Germline V CDR1 and CDR2: LGHNA, YNFKEQ. The CDR3 has 15 amino acids. V lost 1 base, J lost 6 bases, and 4 bases stayed unmatched. The chain's CDR3 is CASSQGRGGPGELFF. The CDR3 nucleotides are TGTGCCAGCAGCCAAGGACGGGGGGGCCCCGGGGAGCTGTTTTTT.

The V gene is TRBV7-6, the J gene TRBJ2-7, with 8 positions matching TRBD1. J was trimmed by 2 bases and V by 5 bases; bases with no gene match: 8. Per the germline V gene, CDR1 is SGHVS and CDR2 is FNYEAQ. CDR3 length equals 15 residues. CDR3 region: CASSPGAGGAYEQYF. As DNA, the CDR3 is TGTGCCAGCAGCCCCGGCGCAGGGGGCGCCTACGAGCAGTACTTC.

The chain has TRBV28 and TRBJ1-1; tentatively, D is TRBD1 (6 bases). This CDR3 spans 15 amino acids. V was pared by 7 bases and J by 2 bases, with 17 bases between. Germline CDR1 and CDR2: MDHEN and SYDVKM. The CDR3 nucleotides are TGTGCCAGCATAAGAGGGGCAGGGGTCAACACTGAAGCTTTCTTT. Translating it yields CASIRGAGVNTEAFF.

The V gene is TRBV18, the J gene TRBJ2-3; tentatively, D is TRBD2 (5 bases). This CDR3 is 16 amino acids long. Per germline, CDR1 KGHSH and CDR2 LQKENI. V lost 2 bases and J lost 2, with 14 bases in between. The CDR3 DNA sequence: TGTGCCAGCTCACCATCGGGGTTAAGGGCCACAGATACGCAGTATTTT. It codes for CASSPSGLRATDTQYF.

The gene calls are TRBV5-1 and TRBJ1-4, with a weak D call TRBD1 (5 bases). Germline CDR1 reads SGHRS; CDR2 reads YFSETQ. There are 17 residues in the CDR3. V shed 0 bases and J shed 6 bases, with 18 bases lying between them. This CDR3 reads CASSLVRRGGKDEKLFF. In DNA form, the CDR3 reads TGCGCCAGCAGCTTGGTCCGGCGCGGGGGGAAGGATGAAAAACTGTTTTTT.

V gene TRBV4-1 combines with J gene TRBJ2-5; 14 positions match TRBD2. This CDR3 has 19 amino acids. CDR1 and CDR2 from the germline V gene are MGHRA and YSYEKL. The J segment lost 4 bases and the V segment lost 1 base, leaving 11 bases of the junction unmatched. CDR3 coding DNA: TGCGCCAGCAGCCAAGCCGGACTAGCGGGGGGCGGAAGGGGAGAGACCCAGTACTTC. This encodes CASSQAGLAGGGRGETQYF.

This chain links TRBV2 with TRBJ1-5; D is unclear. This CDR3 is built from 15 residues. Germline CDR1 reads SNHLY; CDR2 reads FYNNEI. The germline V and J ends were trimmed by 3 bases and 4 bases, with 13 bases remaining between them. This CDR3 is CASSDPTDDNQPQHF. DNA of the CDR3: TGTGCCAGCAGTGATCCTACAGACGATAATCAGCCCCAGCATTTT.

J is TRBJ1-6 and V is TRBV5-6, with 7 bases aligning to TRBD1. CDR3 length: 15 amino acids. Germline trimming cut 4 bases from V and 6 bases from J; bases unmatched to any gene: 7. Per the germline V gene, CDR1 is SGHDT and CDR2 is YYEEEE. The CDR3 spells CASSLTGPANSPLHF. Written as DNA, the CDR3 is TGTGCCAGCAGCCTGACAGGGCCGGCTAATTCACCCCTCCACTTT.